The 5 T cell receptor beta chains presented below share a single source sample, sequenced in a study of blood T cell repertoires in COVID-19. Measured with immunoSEQ multiplex PCR; TCRdb has only the in-frame clones, and not every one. The sample includes about 140,000 clones, around 81% of them seen just once. What was sequenced was peripheral blood. The source of these receptors is a human donor in a cohort sampled during active COVID-19.

CDR3: CASSLRGNRYNEQFF. CDR3 bases: TGTGCCAGCAGCTTAAGAGGGAACCGATACAATGAGCAGTTCTTC. This sequence joins TRBV11-3 and TRBJ2-1; D may be TRBD2 (5 bases). The germline V gene encodes CDR1 SGHNT and CDR2 YENEEA. With 2 bases removed from V and 4 bases from J, the gap between germline ends came to 12 bases. The CDR3 sequence is 15 residues long. The full variable domain, with the rest looked up from reference TRBV11-3 and TRBJ2-1, is EAGVVQSPRYKIIEKKQPVAFWCNPISGHNTLYWYLQNLGQGPELLIRYENEEAVDDSQLPKDRFSAERLKGVDSTLKIQPAELGDSAVYLCASSLRGNRYNEQFFGPGTRLTVL.

This clone was observed at least ten times. Other DNA sequences in this specimen translate into the identical CDR3. This chain connects TRBV3-1 (or the pseudogene TRBV3-2) to TRBJ1-5; D perhaps matches TRBD1 (5 bases). The V gene lost 2 bases and the J gene lost 7 bases, with 6 bases spanning the gap. The length of the CDR3 is 12 residues. From germline, CDR1 is LGHDT and CDR2 YNNKEL (reference sequence). The CDR3 sequence: CASSQQGQPQHF. For the CDR3, the DNA is TGTGCCAGCAGCCAACAGGGACAGCCCCAGCATTTT.

CDR3 amino acids: CSVEGNTEAFF. The DNA for the CDR3 is TGCAGCGTCGAGGGGAACACTGAAGCTTTCTTT. This rearrangement joins TRBV29-1 to TRBJ1-1; D is uncertain. This CDR3 is built from 11 residues. Germline-derived CDR1 and CDR2 are SQVTM and ANQGSEA. Trimming pared 6 bases from V and 1 base from J, leaving 6 bases between.

The genes are TRBV24-1 and TRBJ2-7, with 8 bases aligning to TRBD1. Germline values: CDR1 KGHDR, CDR2 SFDVKD. The V segment lost 3 bases and the J segment 7 bases; nucleotides outside the gene matches: 7. CDR3 length: 14 residues. The CDR3 DNA reads as TGTGCCACCAGTGATCCTGGACAGGGTAGGGAGCAGTACTTC. Protein product: CATSDPGQGREQYF.

The sample holds a few counts of this clone. This chain uses TRBV6-6 with TRBJ2-7; D call uncertain. CDR3 size: 16 residues. CDR1 is MNHNY and CDR2 is SVGAGI in the germline V gene (reference sequence). Trimming left V 4 bases short and J 2 bases short, with 18 bases between. CDR3 in amino acids: CASSSPSATSPYEQYF. Written as DNA, the CDR3 is TGTGCCAGCAGTTCACCAAGCGCGACGTCCCCCTACGAGCAGTACTTC.